The next 5 T cell receptor beta chains were all read from a single sample in a study of cytomegalovirus exposure and HLA in healthy donors. The primer mix had 60 Vbeta and 13 Jbeta primers. Only in-frame clones appear in the TCRdb table, and some are missing; sequencing was by immunoSEQ multiplex PCR. This sample has 150,000 to 200,000 clones; approximately 70% occur once, and the top ten carry less than 2%. Material: PBMCs. These receptor sequences come from a woman aged 30 to 39 in good health and CMV-seronegative.

This sequence joins TRBV11-2 and TRBJ2-3; 9 bases match TRBD2. V shed 1 base and J 4 bases; nucleotides not matched to a gene: 9. CDR1 and CDR2 (germline): SGHAT, FQNNGV. This CDR3 is built from 17 residues. The CDR3 loop reads CASSLVVVRGGADTQYF. The CDR3 nucleotides read TGTGCCAGCAGCTTAGTGGTGGTGCGGGGGGGGGCAGATACGCAGTATTTT.

This chain connects TRBV25-1 to TRBJ2-5; 7 nucleotides line up with TRBD2. Germline-derived CDR1 and CDR2 are MGHDK and SYGVNS. The CDR3 runs 17 residues. J was trimmed by 4 bases and V by 3 bases; bases with no gene match: 14. The CDR3 coding sequence is TGTGCCAGCAGTGATGGTATAAGCGGGGCCTTAGGAGAGACCCAGTACTTC. Amino acid sequence: CASSDGISGALGETQYF.

The chain recombines TRBV7-9 with TRBJ2-1; D uncertain. CDR1 is SEHNR, CDR2 FQNEAQ, per germline (reference sequence). Trimming removed 7 bases from V and 6 bases from J, with 10 bases in between. The length of the CDR3 is 12 residues. The CDR3 region is CASIPVSNEQFF. Here the CDR3 DNA reads TGTGCCAGCATTCCCGTCAGCAATGAGCAGTTCTTC.

This rearrangement joins TRBV2 to TRBJ2-3, with D perhaps TRBD2 (6 bases). CDR1 and CDR2 from the germline V gene are SNHLY and FYNNEI. The V and J ends lost 7 bases and 0 bases respectively, with 17 bases between them. CDR3 size: 16 residues. CDR3 in DNA: TGTGCCAGCACCCAAGAGTGGGAGGATAGCACAGATACGCAGTATTTT. It encodes CASTQEWEDSTDTQYF.

The chain employs TRBV29-1 and TRBJ2-1; D may be TRBD1 (7 bases). Germline V gene lookup returns CDR1 SQVTM and CDR2 ANQGSEA. This CDR3 contains 18 residues. The V end was cut by 4 bases, the J end by 4 bases, with 26 bases between. For the CDR3, the DNA is TGCAGCGTTGTGATGACAGGGAGTAGCGGCAATTTTTACAATGAGCAGTTCTTC. This gives the protein CSVVMTGSSGNFYNEQFF.